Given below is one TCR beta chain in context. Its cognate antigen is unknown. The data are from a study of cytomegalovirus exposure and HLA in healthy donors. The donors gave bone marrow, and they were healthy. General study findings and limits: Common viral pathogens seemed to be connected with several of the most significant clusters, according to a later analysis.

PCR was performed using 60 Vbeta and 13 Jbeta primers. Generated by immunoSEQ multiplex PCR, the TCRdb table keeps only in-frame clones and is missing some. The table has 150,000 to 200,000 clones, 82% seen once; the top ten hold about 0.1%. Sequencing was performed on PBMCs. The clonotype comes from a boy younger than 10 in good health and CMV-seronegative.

The CDR3 DNA reads as TGTGCCAGCAGCCAAGGCGGGAGAGCTGAAGCTTTCTTT. It yields the protein CASSQGGRAEAFF. The chain uses TRBV4-2 and TRBJ1-1; D gene uncertain. CDR1 and CDR2 (germline): LGHNA, YNFKEQ. CDR3 length: 13 residues. With 1 base removed from V and 6 bases from J, the gap between germline ends came to 9 bases.